This T cell receptor (beta chain) was identified in a study of blood T cell repertoires in COVID-19. At the level of the study: Samples taken during acute and convalescent COVID-19 were collected in the United States, Italy and Spain. T cells, B-cell-depleted T cells, or PBMCs supplied cDNA or gDNA.

In the study's own analysis: The authors estimated nucleated cell counts from reference gene primer amplification. Clones were sequenced by immunoSEQ multiplex PCR, and TCRdb holds only the in-frame ones, with some missing. The D gene and trimming were derived from the DNA, and the V and J assignments and clone size from that table. The profile shows about 120,000 clones, 70% to 80% of them singletons. CDR3 length: 14 amino acids. The chain couples TRBV21-1 to TRBJ2-7; the DNA was not used to check the table's D call, TRBD1. TRBV21-1 is annotated as a pseudogene. The sequencing sample was made of peripheral blood. The sequence derives from a woman older than 75 with acute or convalescent COVID-19. The CDR3 spells CASSTGQGDYEQYF. The CDR3 DNA reads TGTGCCAGCAGCACGGGACAGGGGGATTACGAGCAGTACTTC.